This T cell receptor beta chain was identified in a study of control samples from healthy donors and cancer patients. Germline-derived CDR1 and CDR2 are MNHEY and SVGAGI. Trimming cost V 6 bases and J 5 bases; bases outside gene matches: 10. The CDR3 totals 15 residues. Clones were sequenced by immunoSEQ multiplex PCR, and TCRdb holds only the in-frame ones, with some missing. The sample has roughly 450,000 clones; about 93% are singletons. The TCR originated in a man aged 40-50 years with head and neck cancer. The rearrangement uses TRBV6-5 and TRBJ1-2, with TRBD1 identical over 9 bases. Specimen: PBMCs. The DNA for the CDR3 is TGTGCCAGCAGACAAACAGGGGGCTCGGTTTATGGCTACACCTTC. It is translated as CASRQTGGSVYGYTF.